Listed below are T cell receptor beta chains from one sample, sequenced in a study of blood T cell repertoires in COVID-19. Assay used: immunoSEQ multiplex PCR; TCRdb lists only in-frame clones, some missing. The data show more than 110,000 clones, approximately 90% seen once. Input material: peripheral blood. Receptors were obtained from a man aged 55 to 70 with active or convalescent COVID-19. The CDR3 runs from the conserved cysteine through the conserved F or W. The D gene is left open where the match is weak. Rows may omit the clone size; those that give it use once, few, many or a size class.

NA	TRBV27	TRBJ2-3	NA	CASWRATSTDTQYF	TGTGCCAGCTGGAGGGCGACTAGCACAGATACGCAGTATTTT
NA	TRBV5-8	TRBJ1-3	NA	CASSFRSSGNTIYF	TGTGCCAGCAGCTTTAGGAGCTCTGGAAACACCATATATTTT
NA	TRBV28	TRBJ1-2	NA	CASSHRRGANYGYTF	TGTGCCAGCAGCCATCGCCGAGGCGCAAACTATGGCTACACCTTC
NA	TRBV2	TRBJ2-1	NA	CASSELQGGTYNEQFF	TGTGCCAGCAGTGAGTTGCAGGGTGGTACCTACAATGAGCAGTTCTTC
NA	TRBV24-1	TRBJ1-1	NA	CATRASGNTEAFF	TGTGCCACCAGGGCCAGCGGGAACACTGAAGCTTTCTTT
NA	TRBV11-2	TRBJ2-7	NA	CASSLGSNPQYF	TGTGCCAGCAGCTTAGGTAGTAACCCTCAGTACTTC
NA	TRBV21-1	TRBJ1-2	NA	CASSKVAGAVEGYTF	TGTGCCAGCAGCAAAGTGGCAGGGGCGGTGGAGGGCTACACCTTC
TRBD2	TRBV7-2	TRBJ2-1	NA	CASSLTLAGNEQFF	TGTGCCAGCAGCTTAACCCTAGCGGGCAATGAGCAGTTCTTC
NA	TRBV4-3	TRBJ2-1	NA	CASSLWTVSSYNEQFF	TGCGCCAGCAGCCTTTGGACAGTTAGCTCCTACAATGAGCAGTTCTTC
TRBD2	TRBV28	TRBJ2-2	NA	CASSLIGLAGGSGELFF	TGTGCCAGCAGTTTAATCGGACTAGCGGGAGGGTCCGGGGAGCTGTTTTTT
NA	TRBV3-1/TRBV3-2	TRBJ2-3	NA	CASSQSGTQSTDTQYF	TGTGCCAGCAGCCAATCGGGGACACAAAGCACAGATACGCAGTATTTT
TRBD2	TRBV6-6	TRBJ2-3	NA	CASQKTSGGFTDTQYF	TGTGCCAGCCAAAAGACTAGCGGAGGATTCACAGATACGCAGTATTTT
TRBD2	TRBV2	TRBJ2-2	NA	CASSEGRLAGAHYVNTGELFF	TGTGCCAGCAGTGAAGGTAGGCTAGCGGGAGCCCACTACGTGAACACCGGGGAGCTGTTTTTT
TRBD1	TRBV11-2	TRBJ1-1	NA	CASSQDRGQGEAFF	TGTGCCAGCAGCCAAGACAGGGGGCAAGGTGAAGCTTTCTTT
TRBD2	TRBV6-2/TRBV6-3	TRBJ2-5	NA	CASSYGAGGNQETQYF	TGTGCCAGCAGTTACGGGGCGGGGGGAAACCAAGAGACCCAGTACTTC
NA	TRBV7-2	TRBJ1-1	NA	CASSLGGRVNTEAFF	TGTGCCAGCAGCTTAGGAGGCAGGGTGAACACTGAAGCTTTCTTT
NA	TRBV15	TRBJ1-3	NA	CATSRAVGNTIYF	TGTGCCACCAGCAGGGCGGTCGGAAACACCATATATTTT
NA	TRBV19	TRBJ1-4	NA	CASSMEFAGRDEKLFF	TGTGCCAGCAGTATGGAGTTCGCAGGGAGGGATGAAAAACTGTTTTTT
NA	TRBV3-1/TRBV3-2	TRBJ1-5	NA	CASSPGSSFSNQPQHF	TGTGCCAGCAGCCCAGGAAGCAGCTTTAGCAATCAGCCCCAGCATTTT
NA	TRBV10-3	TRBJ1-2	NA	CAISEDRTFSNYGYTF	TGTGCCATCAGTGAAGACAGGACTTTCTCTAACTATGGCTACACCTTC
NA	TRBV21-1	TRBJ2-5	NA	CASSKVQREGRETQYF	TGTGCCAGCAGCAAAGTTCAGCGGGAGGGAAGAGAGACCCAGTACTTC
TRBD1	TRBV7-2	TRBJ2-5	NA	CASSSRDRGPSSKETQYF	TGTGCCAGCAGCTCCCGGGACAGGGGTCCCTCTTCGAAAGAGACCCAGTACTTC
NA	TRBV9	TRBJ2-5	NA	CASSVSGHPNQETQYF	TGTGCCAGCAGCGTTTCGGGACACCCCAACCAAGAGACCCAGTACTTC
TRBD2	TRBV5-1	TRBJ2-5	many	CASSGLAGLDQETQYF	TGCGCCAGCAGCGGACTAGCGGGCCTAGACCAAGAGACCCAGTACTTC
NA	TRBV28	TRBJ2-1	NA	CASSSPSGNAYNEQFF	TGTGCCAGCAGTTCCCCGTCAGGGAATGCCTACAATGAGCAGTTCTTC
NA	TRBV13	TRBJ1-1	NA	CASSLERADRGQAFF	TGTGCCAGCAGCTTAGAGAGGGCAGATCGAGGACAAGCTTTCTTT
NA	TRBV6-5	TRBJ1-1	NA	CASCNSGGTEAFF	TGTGCCAGTTGCAACAGCGGGGGGACTGAAGCTTTCTTT
TRBD1	TRBV9	TRBJ2-3	NA	CASSARTGEFTQYF	TGTGCCAGCAGCGCGCGGACAGGGGAATTTACGCAGTATTTT
TRBD1	TRBV27	TRBJ1-2	NA	CASSNRGPYGYTF	TGTGCCAGCAGTAACAGGGGCCCCTATGGCTACACCTTC
TRBD2	TRBV19	TRBJ2-1	few	CASSIIAGRNEQFF	TGTGCCAGTAGTATTATAGCGGGCCGGAATGAGCAGTTCTTC
NA	TRBV3-1/TRBV3-2	TRBJ1-1	NA	CASSPAPGRHTEAFF	TGTGCCAGCAGCCCCGCCCCCGGGAGGCACACTGAAGCTTTCTTT
TRBD2	TRBV5-1	TRBJ2-7	NA	CASRLAGTYEQYF	TGCGCCAGCAGACTAGCGGGAACCTACGAGCAGTACTTC
TRBD2	TRBV2	TRBJ2-3	NA	CASSPGLAGITDTQYF	TGTGCCAGCAGTCCTGGGCTAGCGGGGATCACAGATACGCAGTATTTT
NA	TRBV19	TRBJ1-5	NA	CASSIGSGGIRNQPQHF	TGTGCCAGTAGTATAGGGTCGGGAGGGATCCGCAATCAGCCCCAGCATTTT
TRBD1	TRBV6-6	TRBJ2-2	NA	CASSYWGTGGSGELFF	TGTGCCAGCAGTTACTGGGGGACAGGGGGAAGCGGGGAGCTGTTTTTT
TRBD2	TRBV7-8	TRBJ2-3	NA	CASSLGGGRADTQYF	TGTGCCAGCAGCTTAGGCGGCGGGAGGGCAGATACGCAGTATTTT
NA	TRBV6-5	TRBJ2-2	NA	CASSYMVVTGELFF	TGTGCCAGCAGTTACATGGTAGTCACCGGGGAGCTGTTTTTT
NA	TRBV2	TRBJ2-7	NA	CASSEGTVAAYEQYF	TGTGCCAGCAGTGAAGGGACAGTGGCTGCCTACGAGCAGTACTTC
NA	TRBV6-2/TRBV6-3	TRBJ2-5	NA	CASSYVIETQYF	TGTGCCAGCAGTTACGTCATAGAGACCCAGTACTTC
TRBD2	TRBV5-4	TRBJ2-7	NA	CASSNVAGGSPYEQYF	TGTGCCAGCAGCAACGTAGCGGGGGGCTCCCCCTACGAGCAGTACTTC
TRBD1	TRBV2	TRBJ2-7	NA	CASRGTGEQYF	TGTGCCAGCAGGGGGACAGGAGAGCAGTACTTC
NA	TRBV9	TRBJ2-2	once	CASSVVGAAGELFF	TGTGCCAGCAGCGTAGTAGGGGCGGCCGGGGAGCTGTTTTTT
NA	TRBV7-3	TRBJ2-1	NA	CASSPLPGQNNEQFF	TGTGCCAGCAGCCCTCTCCCCGGTCAAAACAATGAGCAGTTCTTC
TRBD1	TRBV28	TRBJ2-7	NA	CASSSLGTGKSYEQYF	TGTGCCAGCAGTAGTCTAGGGACAGGGAAGAGTTACGAGCAGTACTTC
TRBD2	TRBV5-4	TRBJ2-2	NA	CASSYPGLGGTGELFF	TGTGCCAGCAGCTATCCGGGACTAGGTGGTACCGGGGAGCTGTTTTTT
TRBD2	TRBV27	TRBJ2-2	NA	CASSLGAGANTGELFF	TGTGCCAGCAGTTTAGGAGCGGGGGCGAACACCGGGGAGCTGTTTTTT
TRBD1	TRBV27	TRBJ2-5	NA	CASSRTGTETQYF	TGTGCCAGCAGCCGGACAGGGACAGAGACCCAGTACTTC
TRBD2	TRBV6-2/TRBV6-3	TRBJ2-5	NA	CASSASEAGGKTQYF	TGTGCCAGCAGTGCGTCGGAAGCGGGAGGGAAGACCCAGTACTTC
TRBD1	TRBV28	TRBJ2-1	NA	CASSLGDRGSQFF	TGTGCCAGCAGTTTGGGTGACAGGGGCAGCCAGTTCTTC